Each of the 5 T cell receptor beta chains below was sequenced from the same sample in a study of identical twins (dated by TCRdb to the mid-2010s). The library was produced with 5' RACE. Sequenced using an Illumina HiSeq 2000. The public reads were quality trimmed at Q25 with fastp and then assembled into clones with MiXCR by TCRdb, keeping productive beta chains. Every distinct CDR3 protein forms one entry, paired with its most common genes and DNA. The sample table holds about 100,000 distinct CDR3 sequences, of which about 5.6% were seen once. 9.5% to 15% of the sample is taken by the ten largest. Material for sequencing was memory T cells sorted from blood. What this sample's cell subset or site label stands for: CD45RO+ enriched T cells. The receptors were sampled from a woman in her forties or fifties in good health.

This clonotype was counted only a few times. The chain recombines TRBV9 with TRBJ2-2; TRBD2 matches at 7 bases. The CDR3 loop spans 16 amino acids. With V trimmed by 2 bases and J by 3 bases, 7 bases remained unmatched. CDR1 is SGDLS, CDR2 YYNGEE, per germline. The CDR3 DNA follows: TGTGCCAGCAGCGTTGGCCTAGCGGTTGACACCGGGGAGCTGTTTTTT. Translated: CASSVGLAVDTGELFF.

This chain uses TRBV2 with TRBJ2-3, with TRBD2 identical over 7 bases. CDR1 and CDR2 (germline): SNHLY, FYNNEI. The CDR3 spans 12 residues. The J segment lost 5 bases and the V segment lost 7 bases, leaving 3 bases of the junction unmatched. CDR3 sequence reads: CASKASGDTQYF. The CDR3 nucleotides read TGTGCCAGCAAGGCTAGCGGAGATACGCAGTATTTT.

This clonotype was recorded many times. At one boundary the junction diverges from the germline segment, which might be a read error. The chain carries TRBV4-1 and TRBJ2-1; no clear D gene. The CDR3 length is 14 residues. CDR1 is MGHRA and CDR2 is YSYEKL in the germline V gene. As DNA, the CDR3 is TGCGCCAGCAGCCAAGAGGACGGTTACAGTGAGCAGTTCTTC. Its protein product is CASSQEDGYSEQFF.

This clonotype appeared many times. The chain combines TRBV24-1 with TRBJ1-2; D remains unclear. Trimming stripped 3 bases from V and 2 bases from J, with 9 bases between. Germline V gene lookup returns CDR1 KGHDR and CDR2 SFDVKD. The CDR3 extends over 14 amino acids. The CDR3 DNA reads as TGTGCCACCAGTGATCCGGGCCCCAACTATGGCTACACCTTC. Translation: CATSDPGPNYGYTF.

The chain links TRBV29-1 to TRBJ1-2, with D uncertain. The CDR3 covers 12 residues. CDR1 SQVTM and CDR2 ANQGSEA come from the germline V gene. With 0 bases removed from V and 3 bases from J, the gap between germline ends came to 5 bases. CDR3 in amino acids: CSVEDWDYGYTF. DNA of the CDR3: TGCAGCGTTGAAGATTGGGACTATGGCTACACCTTC.